What follows are 30 T cell receptor beta chains derived from one specimen sequenced in a study of OX40 agonist ivuxolimab in advanced cancers. Data came from immunoSEQ multiplex PCR; TCRdb stores just in-frame clones and leaves some out. The sample holds roughly 60,000 clones, about 85% seen once. The source material was CD4+ or CD8+ T cells sorted from blood, sampled in a trial of the OX40 agonist ivuxolimab. The receptors were gathered from an adult with an advanced solid tumor such as melanoma, head and neck, liver or kidney cancer.

CDR3: CASSQVRGSGYTF. For the CDR3, the DNA is TGTGCCAGCAGCCAAGTTCGGGGAAGTGGCTACACCTTC. V usage is TRBV14 and J usage is TRBJ1-2; no reliable D call. The CDR3 extends over 13 amino acids. Germline V gene lookup returns CDR1 SGHDN and CDR2 FVKESK. Trimming took 1 base from V and 7 from J, leaving 10 bases between them.

The chain carries TRBV7-6 and TRBJ1-1; 7 positions agree with TRBD1. With 5 bases clipped from V and 0 bases from J, the junction kept 9 bases outside the gene matches. Germline CDR1 SGHVS, CDR2 FNYEAQ. The CDR3 covers 16 residues. The CDR3 bases are TGTGCCAGCAGCCTCCAGACAGGGACAATGAACACTGAAGCTTTCTTT. Amino acid sequence: CASSLQTGTMNTEAFF.

The gene calls are TRBV6-5 and TRBJ2-5; 15 positions agree with TRBD2. Germline V gene lookup returns CDR1 MNHEY and CDR2 SVGAGI. V was pared by 2 bases and J by 5 bases, with 3 bases of the junction left unmatched. This CDR3 is built from 16 residues. In nucleotides, the CDR3 is TGTGCCAGCAGTTACACCGGGACTAGCGGGGGGGAGACCCAGTACTTC. As protein: CASSYTGTSGGETQYF.

The chain joins TRBV4-2 to TRBJ2-7; D is perhaps TRBD2 (6 bases). The CDR3 is made up of 15 amino acids. The V end was cut by 3 bases, the J end by 1 base, with 13 bases between. CDR1 is LGHNA, CDR2 YNFKEQ, per germline. CDR3 sequence reads: CASSQATGLSYEQYF. The DNA for the CDR3 is TGTGCCAGCAGCCAGGCTACGGGACTTTCCTACGAGCAGTACTTC.

This rearrangement joins TRBV4-2 to TRBJ2-2; D possibly matches TRBD1 or TRBD2 (5 bases each). In germline, CDR1 is LGHNA, CDR2 YNFKEQ. There are 15 residues in the CDR3. V was shortened by 3 bases and J by 1 base, with 9 bases between the two germline ends. The CDR3 reads CASSQGEQNTGELFF. Here the CDR3 DNA reads TGTGCCAGCAGCCAGGGGGAGCAGAACACCGGGGAGCTGTTTTTT.

This clone occurred once. This chain uses TRBV5-1 with TRBJ2-4; 10 bases line up with TRBD1. CDR3 length: 15 amino acids. The trim removed 2 bases at V and 7 bases at J, leaving 6 bases unmatched. CDR1 is SGHRS, CDR2 YFSETQ, per germline. The CDR3 protein is CASSFGDRGPNIQYF. The CDR3 region has the DNA TGCGCCAGCAGCTTTGGGGACAGGGGACCCAACATTCAGTACTTC.

V usage is TRBV7-7 and J usage is TRBJ1-6; D unclear. The CDR3 runs to 14 residues. The V gene lost 0 bases and the J gene lost 10 bases, with 10 bases spanning the gap. Germline lookup yields CDR1 SSHAT and CDR2 FNYEAQ (reference sequence). In DNA form, the CDR3 reads TGTGCCAGCAGCTTAGCAGGGTCCAAATCACCCCTCCACTTT. Translating gives CASSLAGSKSPLHF.

This clone showed up just a few times. The chain employs TRBV5-1 and TRBJ2-7, with TRBD1 identical over 7 bases. With 7 bases clipped from V and 0 bases from J, the junction kept 7 bases outside the gene matches. Germline V gives CDR1 SGHRS, CDR2 YFSETQ. The CDR3 runs to 14 residues. The CDR3 region is CASYPGTDSYEQYF. CDR3 in DNA: TGCGCCAGCTACCCCGGGACAGACTCCTACGAGCAGTACTTC.

This chain links TRBV11-2 with TRBJ2-4; tentatively, D is TRBD1 (5 bases). V was clipped by 5 bases and J by 0 bases, with 14 bases between them. The CDR3 is 16 residues long. Germline-derived CDR1 and CDR2 are SGHAT and FQNNGV. The CDR3 loop reads CASSLRQTVAKNIQYF. The CDR3 DNA follows: TGTGCCAGCAGCCTTCGACAGACGGTAGCCAAAAACATTCAGTACTTC.

The chain uses TRBV4-1 and TRBJ1-2; no clear D. Germline values: CDR1 MGHRA, CDR2 YSYEKL. V lost 1 base and J lost 13, with 10 bases in between. This CDR3 has 11 residues. CDR3: CASSQGRAFTF. CDR3 sequence (DNA): TGCGCCAGCAGCCAAGGTCGGGCCTTCACCTTC.

The V call is TRBV5-1, the J call TRBJ2-1, with a possible D match to TRBD2 (5 bases). The germline CDR1 and CDR2 sequences are SGHRS and YFSETQ. CDR3 length equals 12 residues. Trimming removed 4 bases from V and 14 bases from J, with 16 bases in between. CDR3 amino acids: CASSDGLHPKFF. DNA of the CDR3: TGCGCCAGCAGCGACGGACTCCACCCTAAGTTCTTC. The variable domain in full, completed from reference TRBV5-1 and TRBJ2-1, reads KAGVTQTPRYLIKTRGQQVTLSCSPISGHRSVSWYQQTPGQGLQFLFEYFSETQRNKGNFPGRFSGRQFSNSRSEMNVSTLELGDSALYLCASSDGLHPKFFGPGTRLTVL.

V usage is TRBV10-3 and J usage is TRBJ2-7; D unclear. The V gene lost 0 bases and the J gene lost 1 base, with 10 bases spanning the gap. The CDR3 loop spans 15 amino acids. Germline-derived CDR1 and CDR2 are ENHRY and SYGVKD. The CDR3 is CAISESSEQSYEQYF. The DNA for the CDR3 is TGTGCCATCAGTGAGTCCTCCGAACAGTCCTACGAGCAGTACTTC.

The gene calls are TRBV27 and TRBJ1-4; 10 bases match TRBD1. V lost 4 bases and J lost 3; bases outside the gene matches: 5. The CDR3 runs to 16 residues. Germline-derived CDR1 and CDR2 are MNHEY and SMNVEV (reference sequence). The CDR3 DNA follows: TGTGCCAGCAGTTCAAGACAGGGGGCATCTAATGAAAAACTGTTTTTT. This sequence encodes CASSSRQGASNEKLFF. Variable domain in full (rest from reference TRBV27 and TRBJ1-4): EAQVTQNPRYLITVTGKKLTVTCSQNMNHEYMSWYRQDPGLGLRQIYYSMNVEVTDKGDVPEGYKVSRKEKRNFPLILESPSPNQTSLYFCASSSRQGASNEKLFFGSGTQLSVL.

CDR3 DNA: TGTGCCAGTAGTATTCGCACGAGCTCCTATAATTCACCCCTCCACTTT. This translates into CASSIRTSSYNSPLHF. The chain has TRBV19 and TRBJ1-6; D gene uncertain. The CDR3 runs to 16 residues. The germline V and J ends were trimmed by 3 bases and 0 bases, with 9 bases remaining between them. CDR1 and CDR2 from the germline V gene are LNHDA and SQIVND (reference sequence).

This chain joins TRBV2 and TRBJ1-1, with 7 bases matching TRBD1. From germline, CDR1 is SNHLY and CDR2 FYNNEI. Unmatched junction bases numbered 7, after V lost 5 bases and J lost 7 bases. This CDR3 is 13 amino acids long. CDR3: CASSSIRDSEAFF. The CDR3 DNA follows: TGTGCCAGCAGTTCCATTCGGGACAGTGAAGCTTTCTTT.

The rearrangement joins TRBV2 to TRBJ1-5, with 10 bases fitting TRBD1. V was pared by 5 bases and J by 7 bases, with 8 bases of the junction left unmatched. The CDR3 spans 15 residues. Germline-derived CDR1 and CDR2 are SNHLY and FYNNEI. The CDR3 sequence: CASSSQTTGGQPQHF. In DNA, the CDR3 is TGTGCCAGCAGTTCTCAAACGACAGGGGGCCAGCCCCAGCATTTT.

This rearrangement joins TRBV6-5 to TRBJ2-7; D unclear. V shed 6 bases and J shed 8 bases, with 11 bases lying between them. Germline V gene lookup returns CDR1 MNHEY and CDR2 SVGAGI. This CDR3 has 11 residues. CDR3 DNA: TGTGCCAGCAGCCTACCCGACCAGCAGTACTTC. Encoded protein: CASSLPDQQYF.

The chain employs TRBV6-6 and TRBJ1-4; D gene uncertain. Germline V lookup: CDR1 MNHNY, CDR2 SVGAGI (reference sequence). The V end lost 2 bases, the J end lost 7 bases, and 8 bases lay between the germline ends. CDR3 length: 13 residues. The CDR3 reads CASSYQEGEKLFF. CDR3 bases: TGTGCCAGCAGTTACCAGGAAGGTGAAAAACTGTTTTTT.

This clone was observed a few times. J is TRBJ2-2 and V is TRBV6-5; 10 bases are shared with TRBD1. V lost 2 bases, J lost 6 bases, and 6 bases stayed unmatched. The CDR3 covers 16 residues. Germline-derived CDR1 and CDR2 are MNHEY and SVGAGI. The DNA for the CDR3 is TGTGCCAGCAGTTACGGGGACAGGGGAAGGGCCGGGGAGCTGTTTTTT. This gives the protein CASSYGDRGRAGELFF.

The chain links TRBV30 to TRBJ1-1; D unresolved. V lost 2 bases and J 11 bases, leaving 15 bases between the germline ends. Germline loops: CDR1 GTSNPN, CDR2 SVGIG (reference sequence). CDR3 length: 12 amino acids. DNA for the CDR3: TGTGCCTGGAGTAGAGAAGTGACCGGGGCTTTCTTT. This translates into CAWSREVTGAFF.

The chain is built from TRBV30 and TRBJ2-5; D is uncertain. Germline lookup yields CDR1 GTSNPN and CDR2 SVGIG (reference sequence). The CDR3 extends over 11 amino acids. V was shortened by 1 base and J by 4 bases, with 4 bases between the two germline ends. CDR3 loop: CAWSGSETQYF. As DNA, the CDR3 is TGTGCCTGGAGTGGTTCAGAGACCCAGTACTTC.

V is TRBV19 and J is TRBJ1-5, with 7 bases that match TRBD1. The V gene's germline CDR1 is LNHDA and CDR2 SQIVND (reference sequence). V lost 5 bases, J lost 11 bases, and 15 bases stayed unmatched. The CDR3 has 15 residues. The CDR3 region is CASSPGTVISHSQHF. The CDR3 nucleotides read TGTGCCAGTAGTCCCGGGACAGTGATTAGTCACTCCCAGCATTTT.

By sample fraction, this clone is medium-sized (0.01 to 0.1%). This chain connects TRBV5-6 to TRBJ1-4; 9 bases are a match to TRBD1. CDR3 length: 16 amino acids. Germline V gene sequence: CDR1 SGHDT, CDR2 YYEEEE. With V trimmed by 3 bases and J by 4 bases, 7 bases remained unmatched. The CDR3 nucleotides read TGTGCCAGCAGCTACTCGACAGGGGGACTTAATGAAAAACTGTTTTTT. Amino acids: CASSYSTGGLNEKLFF.

The chain employs TRBV30 and TRBJ2-1, with D uncertain. Trimming shortened V by 1 base and J by 9 bases, and 7 bases separated the two germline ends. This CDR3 comprises 11 residues. Germline CDR1 and CDR2: GTSNPN and SVGIG (reference sequence). CDR3 in DNA: TGTGCCTGGAGTGCCCAGAGTGAGCAGTTCTTC. Amino acids: CAWSAQSEQFF. The variable domain in full, completed from reference TRBV30 and TRBJ2-1, reads SQTIHQWPATLVQPVGSPLSLECTVEGTSNPNLYWYRQAAGRGLQLLFYSVGIGQISSEVPQNLSASRPQDRQFILSSKKLLLSDSGFYLCAWSAQSEQFFGPGTRLTVL.

The rearrangement joins TRBV10-3 to TRBJ1-4; D not resolved. The ends were cut back, 6 bases at V and 3 bases at J, with 8 bases in the middle. The CDR3 loop spans 13 amino acids. Germline assignment: CDR1 ENHRY and CDR2 SYGVKD. The CDR3 region has the DNA TGTGCCATCAGCCAGTATTCTAATGAAAAACTGTTTTTT. Translation: CAISQYSNEKLFF.

V usage is TRBV7-6 and J usage is TRBJ1-2, with D hard to call. Germline loops: CDR1 SGHVS, CDR2 FNYEAQ. The CDR3 contains 11 residues. The V and J ends lost 5 bases and 6 bases respectively, with 7 bases between them. The CDR3 is CASSRTHGYTF. In nucleotides, the CDR3 is TGTGCCAGCAGCCGGACCCATGGCTACACCTTC.

The rearrangement links TRBV27 to TRBJ2-5; 11 bases are a match to TRBD2. The J segment lost 7 bases and the V segment lost 4 bases, leaving 14 bases of the junction unmatched. The germline CDR1 and CDR2 sequences are MNHEY and SMNVEV (reference sequence). CDR3 length equals 17 residues. DNA of the CDR3: TGTGCCAGCAGTTCGGCTAGCGGGGGGACCCGACTAGGGACCCAGTACTTC. It translates to CASSSASGGTRLGTQYF.

The V gene is TRBV7-9, the J gene TRBJ2-1; D uncertain. Trimming removed 1 base from V and 8 bases from J, with 6 bases in between. The CDR3 contains 12 residues. Looked up from germline, CDR1 is SEHNR and CDR2 is FQNEAQ (reference sequence). The CDR3 spells CASSLVSDEQFF. The CDR3 DNA follows: TGTGCCAGCAGCTTAGTTTCAGATGAGCAGTTCTTC.

This chain connects TRBV28 to TRBJ2-5; no clear D. This CDR3 comprises 12 residues. Trimming shortened V by 6 bases and J by 7 bases, and 12 bases separated the two germline ends. Germline V gene sequence: CDR1 MDHEN, CDR2 SYDVKM. The CDR3 DNA reads TGTGCCAGCAGCTACGGGCCTGGGACCCAGTACTTC. This translates into CASSYGPGTQYF.

The V and J genes are TRBV5-1 and TRBJ1-5; no clear D gene. V lost 4 bases and J lost 2, with 13 bases in between. Germline V gene data show CDR1 as SGHRS and CDR2 as YFSETQ. The CDR3 sequence is 15 residues long. CDR3 loop: CASSPDTRGNQPQHF. In nucleotides, the CDR3 is TGCGCCAGCAGCCCAGACACACGGGGCAATCAGCCCCAGCATTTT.